This T cell receptor (beta chain) was identified during a study of neurological immune-mediated disorders. Findings of the study overall: HTLV-1-associated myelopathy had the most TCR clonal expansion, whereas multiple sclerosis had the least (lower than in healthy controls).

CDR3 length equals 15 residues. Germline V gives CDR1 SGHDN, CDR2 FVKESK. V dropped 0 bases and J dropped 7; count of bases not matched to a gene: 5. 5'RACE with 10-nucleotide random UMIs generated the cDNA. In each sequencing run, over 180 million TCR-beta sequences were generated from 15-18 subjects. Using its own MiXCR run on the 5' RACE reads, TCRdb lists one record per CDR3 protein. In the table there are approximately 20,000 distinct CDR3 sequences, around 16% of which are singletons. This clonotype was found many times. What it binds is unknown. The gene calls are TRBV14 and TRBJ1-5, with TRBD1 identical over 8 bases. The TCR was taken from a female donor with HTLV-1-associated myelopathy (HAM/TSP). Source material: PBMCs. The CDR3 spells CASSQDGQGRQPQHF. The CDR3 bases are TGTGCCAGCAGCCAAGATGGACAGGGACGGCAGCCCCAGCATTTT. Full variable domain (remainder filled in from reference TRBV14 and TRBJ1-5): EAGVTQFPSHSVIEKGQTVTLRCDPISGHDNLYWYRRVMGKEIKFLLHFVKESKQDESGMPNNRFLAERTGGTYSTLKVQPAELEDSGVYFCASSQDGQGRQPQHFGDGTRLSIL.